Below are 13 T cell receptor beta chains sequenced from a single sample in a study of cytomegalovirus exposure and HLA in healthy donors. The method was immunoSEQ multiplex PCR; TCRdb's version includes in-frame clones alone and lacks a portion of them. Counted here are 150,000 to 200,000 clones, approximately 96% occurring once; the ten biggest clones make up roughly 1%. Source material: PBMCs. The source is a woman aged 18-35 years in good health and CMV-seronegative.

The chain joins TRBV6-5 to TRBJ2-3, with TRBD2 identical over 8 bases. With 6 bases clipped from V and 6 bases from J, the junction kept 11 bases outside the gene matches. Germline V gives CDR1 MNHEY, CDR2 SVGAGI. The CDR3 contains 15 residues. The CDR3 spells CASRPGLEDLDTQYF. The CDR3 DNA follows: TGTGCCAGCAGACCGGGACTAGAGGATCTGGATACGCAGTATTTT.

The chain combines TRBV2 with TRBJ2-3, with D tentatively TRBD1 (6 bases). Germline lookup yields CDR1 SNHLY and CDR2 FYNNEI. Trimming removed 8 bases at V and 3 bases at J, with 18 bases between. The CDR3 sequence is 15 residues long. DNA for the CDR3: TGTGCCAGCGGACAGACGTTGAAGGGGACAGATACGCAGTATTTT. As protein: CASGQTLKGTDTQYF. The full variable domain, in which reference TRBV2 and TRBJ2-3 provide the parts outside the CDR3, is EPEVTQTPSHQVTQMGQEVILRCVPISNHLYFYWYRQILGQKVEFLVSFYNNEISEKSEIFDDQFSVERPDGSNFTLKIRSTKLEDSAMYFCASGQTLKGTDTQYFGPGTRLTVL.

CDR3 protein: CASSHIAGEGYEQYF. CDR3 nucleotide sequence: TGCGCCAGCAGCCATATCGCGGGGGAGGGCTACGAGCAGTACTTC. The V and J genes are TRBV4-3 and TRBJ2-7, with 7 bases that match TRBD2. This CDR3 spans 15 amino acids. V was clipped by 3 bases and J by 3 bases; unmatched bases: 8. CDR1 and CDR2 from the germline V gene are LGHNA and YSLEER.

V gene TRBV9 combines with J gene TRBJ2-1; TRBD2 matches 8 bases. This CDR3 comprises 16 residues. The germline CDR1 and CDR2 sequences are SGDLS and YYNGEE. The V and J ends lost 5 bases and 2 bases, in that order; junction bases with no gene match: 9. CDR3 amino acids: CASSLVAGQTYNEQFF. The CDR3 coding sequence is TGTGCCAGCAGTCTTGTAGCGGGGCAAACCTACAATGAGCAGTTCTTC.

This rearrangement joins TRBV7-9 to TRBJ2-5, with 8 bases fitting TRBD2. Germline assignment: CDR1 SEHNR and CDR2 FQNEAQ (reference sequence). V lost 0 bases to trimming and J lost 4 bases; unmatched junction nucleotides: 1. The CDR3 covers 14 residues. CDR3 nucleotides: TGTGCCAGCAGCTTAGCGGCGGGGGGAGAGACCCAGTACTTC. Protein sequence: CASSLAAGGETQYF.

The V gene is TRBV13, the J gene TRBJ2-7; 8 bases align to TRBD1. The V gene end was trimmed by 4 bases and the J gene end by 6 bases; junction bases not matched to a gene: 8. The CDR3 runs 14 residues. Germline values: CDR1 PRHDT, CDR2 FYEKMQ (reference sequence). CDR3 amino acids: CASSYRTGIGEQYF. The CDR3 nucleotides read TGTGCCAGCAGCTACAGGACAGGGATTGGCGAGCAGTACTTC.

In regard to this clone: Other DNA sequences from this sample encode an identical CDR3 as well. V gene TRBV6-5 combines with J gene TRBJ1-1, with D unresolved. This CDR3 has 11 residues. Germline V gives CDR1 MNHEY, CDR2 SVGAGI. Trimming took 5 bases from V and 3 from J, leaving 4 bases between them. The CDR3 here is CASSRDTEAFF. CDR3 in DNA: TGTGCCAGCAGTCGTGACACTGAAGCTTTCTTT.

The chain couples TRBV18 to TRBJ1-6; tentatively, D is TRBD1 (5 bases). There are 13 residues in the CDR3. V dropped 8 bases and J dropped 6 bases, with 11 bases sitting between them. The germline V gene encodes CDR1 KGHSH and CDR2 LQKENI. CDR3 nucleotides: TGTGCCAGCGCTACAGGCCCTAATTCACCCCTCCACTTT. Protein: CASATGPNSPLHF.

The chain joins TRBV2 to TRBJ2-1, with a possible D match to TRBD2 (5 bases). The germline CDR1 and CDR2 sequences are SNHLY and FYNNEI. The CDR3 sequence is 13 residues long. Trimming stripped 1 base from V and 7 bases from J, with 8 bases between. The CDR3 protein is CASSEVIANEQFF. CDR3 nucleotide sequence: TGTGCCAGCAGTGAAGTTATAGCGAATGAGCAGTTCTTC.

Turning to this clone: The germline gene is not matched at one end of the junction; a read error may be the cause. The chain joins TRBV7-7 to TRBJ1-2, with D unresolved. Germline CDR1 is SSHAT and CDR2 is FNYEAQ (reference sequence). The CDR3 is 12 residues long. The CDR3 reads CASSPRSYGYTF. CDR3 sequence (DNA): TGTGCTAGCAGCCCGCGGTCCTATGGCTACACCTTC.

The V gene is TRBV7-9, the J gene TRBJ2-3; D perhaps matches TRBD2 (5 bases). Trimming stripped 2 bases from V and 4 bases from J, with 13 bases between. The germline gives CDR1 SEHNR, CDR2 FQNEAQ (reference sequence). This CDR3 has 15 residues. CDR3 in DNA: TGTGCCAGCAGCTTAACGGGATCGACGTCAGATACGCAGTATTTT. This sequence encodes CASSLTGSTSDTQYF.

CDR3: CASSRFGSSYGYTF. Here the CDR3 DNA reads TGCGCCAGCAGCCGGTTCGGGAGCAGCTATGGCTACACCTTC. V and J are TRBV5-1 and TRBJ1-2; no firm D call. Germline V gene lookup returns CDR1 SGHRS and CDR2 YFSETQ. The CDR3 spans 14 residues. The V end lost 4 bases, the J end lost 4 bases, and 14 bases lay between the germline ends.

The sample holds one count of this clone. The chain carries TRBV2 and TRBJ2-3, with TRBD2 matching over 9 bases. The J segment lost 5 bases and the V segment lost 2 bases, leaving 5 bases of the junction unmatched. The CDR3 sequence is 15 residues long. CDR1 is SNHLY, CDR2 FYNNEI, per germline. CDR3 in amino acids: CASSERAGGQDTQYF. CDR3 bases: TGTGCCAGCAGTGAAAGGGCGGGGGGGCAAGATACGCAGTATTTT.